This paragraph covers one TCR beta chain sequence. Original handling: Amplification of reference gene primers was used by the study to estimate nucleated cell counts. Clones were sequenced by immunoSEQ multiplex PCR, and TCRdb holds only the in-frame ones, with some missing. V and J calls and clone size are as listed in that table; D and trimming were resolved from the DNA. The data contain over 95,000 clones, roughly 83% of them singletons. These data originate in a study of blood T cell repertoires in COVID-19. About the study: COVID-19 samples from acute and convalescent phases originated in the United States, Italy and Spain.

The CDR3 loop spans 15 amino acids. V was pared by 1 base and J by 6 bases, with 16 bases between. Germline V gene lookup returns CDR1 LNHDA and CDR2 SQIVND (reference sequence). The chain uses TRBV19 and TRBJ2-7, with D tentatively TRBD1 (6 bases). The sequence was obtained from a woman in her sixties or seventies with acute or convalescent COVID-19. The sequenced sample was peripheral blood. The CDR3 DNA reads as TGTGCCAGTAGTATAGGAGGACAGTCTATTATCGAGCAGTACTTC. Its protein product is CASSIGGQSIIEQYF.